This TCR beta chain was sequenced in a study of blood T cell repertoires in COVID-19. Study details: The United States, Italy and Spain were the sources of the acute and convalescent COVID-19 samples. PBMCs, B-cell-depleted T cells, or T cells provided the cDNA or gDNA that made up the material.

Assay: immunoSEQ multiplex PCR; the TCRdb copy retains only in-frame clones and omits some. The sample yields around 160,000 clones, 84% seen once. The length of the CDR3 is 15 residues. Deletions cut 4 bases from V and 8 bases from J, with 21 bases between. Germline V gene lookup returns CDR1 SGHRS and CDR2 YFSETQ. Assignments of participants to cohorts depended upon their own reported clinical history. Contact with a PCR-confirmed or clinician-diagnosed COVID-19 case occurred within 2 weeks of entry. J is TRBJ1-2 and V is TRBV5-1, with D possibly being TRBD1 (6 bases). The TCR sequence derives from a woman aged 50 to 65 who had been exposed to COVID-19. The sequenced sample consisted of PBMCs or T cells enriched from blood (not recorded which). CDR3 sequence: CASSRSQGLVVGYTF. The DNA of the CDR3 is TGCGCCAGCAGCCGGTCCCAGGGGTTGGTAGTCGGCTACACCTTC.